This paragraph covers one TCR beta chain sequence. The target antigen is unknown. MiXCR was run by TCRdb on the reads, yielding one entry per CDR3 protein. The repertoire has some 480,000 distinct CDR3 sequences, 30% to 35% of them found once; the top ten carry roughly 16%. The CDR3 sequence is 12 residues long. V was clipped by 3 bases and J by 6 bases, with 9 bases between them. Looked up from germline, CDR1 is LNHNV and CDR2 is YYDKDF (reference sequence). These data originate in a study of T cell repertoires in cytomegalovirus infection. The chain recombines TRBV15 with TRBJ2-7; D uncertain. The source was cultured PBMCs, collected from culture after CMV antigen stimulation. This clonotype was obtained from a human donor in good health (CMV status not recorded). Some clones in this sample may be carry-over from other donors' samples. CDR3 protein: CATSSYLGEQYF. The CDR3 coding sequence is TGTGCCACCAGCAGCTACTTAGGCGAGCAGTACTTC.